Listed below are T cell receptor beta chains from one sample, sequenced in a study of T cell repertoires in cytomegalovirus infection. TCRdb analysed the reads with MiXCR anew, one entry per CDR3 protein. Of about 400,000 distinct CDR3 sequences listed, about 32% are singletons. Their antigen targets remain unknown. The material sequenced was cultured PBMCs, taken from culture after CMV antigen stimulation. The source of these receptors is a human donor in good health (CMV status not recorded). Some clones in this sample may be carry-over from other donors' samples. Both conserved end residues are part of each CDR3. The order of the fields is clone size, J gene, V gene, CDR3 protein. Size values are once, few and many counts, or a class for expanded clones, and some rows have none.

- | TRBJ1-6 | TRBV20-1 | CSARDRDREYSPLHF
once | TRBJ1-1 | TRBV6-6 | CASSRVQAPGTEAFF
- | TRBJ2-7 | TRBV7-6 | CASSLWQSYEQYF
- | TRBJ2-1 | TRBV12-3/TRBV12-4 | CASSRSPYNEQFF
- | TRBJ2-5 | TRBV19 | CASSISSGRARAETQYF
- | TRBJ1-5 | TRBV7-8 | CASSLAQTPRNQPQHF
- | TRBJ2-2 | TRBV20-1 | CSAITQQGANTGELFF
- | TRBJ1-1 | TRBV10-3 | CAISEGPMQTVTEAFF
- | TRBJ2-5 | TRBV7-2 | CASSFNRAETQYF
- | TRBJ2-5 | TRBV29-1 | CSVRGAETQYF
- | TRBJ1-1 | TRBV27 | CASRGDARHTEAFF
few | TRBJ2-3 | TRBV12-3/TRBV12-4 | CASSRRGYTQYF
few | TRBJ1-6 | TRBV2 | CASNRETENSPLHF
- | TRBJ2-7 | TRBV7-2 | CASSSTPGRGMDF
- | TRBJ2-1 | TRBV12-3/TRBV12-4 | CASSSRTLGTSGKNEQFF
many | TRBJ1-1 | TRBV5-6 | CASSLLGISEAFF
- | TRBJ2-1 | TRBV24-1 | CATSDSGGGYNEQFF
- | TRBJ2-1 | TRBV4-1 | CASRHIAGRNNEQFF
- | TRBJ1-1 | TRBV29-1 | CSVRVGAVEAFF